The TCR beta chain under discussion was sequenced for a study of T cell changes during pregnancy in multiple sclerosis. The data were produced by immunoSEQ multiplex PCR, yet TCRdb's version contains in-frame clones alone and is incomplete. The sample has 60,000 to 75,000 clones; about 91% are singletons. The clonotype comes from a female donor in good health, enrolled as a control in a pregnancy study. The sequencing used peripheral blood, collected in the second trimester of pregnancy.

This CDR3 is CASSEGIAGGRVETQYF. The CDR3, as DNA: TGTGCCAGCAGTGAAGGGATAGCGGGAGGCCGGGTGGAGACCCAGTACTTC. This chain uses TRBV2 with TRBJ2-5; 10 bases are shared with TRBD2. The CDR3 sequence is 17 residues long. Germline V lookup: CDR1 SNHLY, CDR2 FYNNEI. Losses at the gene ends were 1 base for V and 5 bases for J; bases not matched to a gene: 10. The entire variable domain, with the rest obtained from reference TRBV2 and TRBJ2-5, is as follows: EPEVTQTPSHQVTQMGQEVILRCVPISNHLYFYWYRQILGQKVEFLVSFYNNEISEKSEIFDDQFSVERPDGSNFTLKIRSTKLEDSAMYFCASSEGIAGGRVETQYFGPGTRLLVL.